Each of the 25 T cell receptor beta chains below was sequenced from the same sample in a study of blood T cell repertoires in COVID-19. Using immunoSEQ multiplex PCR, the repertoire was profiled, and TCRdb retains in-frame clones only, with some absent. This repertoire shows around 370,000 clones, around 89% found once; its top ten account for 6.5%. The sequenced sample was peripheral blood. These receptors originate from a man aged 18 to 30 with active or convalescent COVID-19.

This clone appeared once. The chain has TRBV4-1 and TRBJ1-1; possible D gene TRBD1, 5 bases. The V end was cut by 3 bases, the J end by 6 bases, with 8 bases between. The CDR3 extends over 12 amino acids. Germline CDR1 reads MGHRA; CDR2 reads YSYEKL. The chain's CDR3 is CASSHQGAEAFF. DNA of the CDR3: TGCGCCAGCAGCCATCAAGGGGCTGAAGCTTTCTTT.

To note about this clone: Other DNA sequences in this specimen translate into the identical CDR3. The V call is TRBV15, the J call TRBJ2-7; 7 bases map to TRBD1. The junction had 2 bases not matched to a gene; V was cut back by 1 base and J by 2 bases. Germline CDR1 reads LNHNV; CDR2 reads YYDKDF (reference sequence). The CDR3 is 14 residues long. CDR3 nucleotide sequence: TGTGCCACCAGCAGAGGACAGGGCGCCTACGAGCAGTACTTC. This sequence encodes CATSRGQGAYEQYF.

The chain links TRBV24-1 to TRBJ2-7; D might be TRBD2 (5 bases). CDR1 is KGHDR, CDR2 SFDVKD, per germline. The CDR3 spans 12 residues. V lost 5 bases to trimming and J lost 6 bases, with 10 bases between them. As DNA, the CDR3 is TGTGCCACCAGTGTTAGGAGGTTCGAGCAGTACTTC. Translating it yields CATSVRRFEQYF.

This clone showed up just once. The rearrangement uses TRBV4-2 and TRBJ2-7; tentatively, D is TRBD1 (5 bases). CDR1 and CDR2 (germline): LGHNA, YNFKEQ. The CDR3 runs to 15 residues. With 1 base removed from V and 3 bases from J, the gap between germline ends came to 13 bases. This CDR3 is CASSQGQSDNYEQYF. CDR3 in DNA: TGTGCCAGCAGCCAAGGACAGAGCGATAACTACGAGCAGTACTTC.

V is TRBV6-5 and J is TRBJ2-7; TRBD1 might be the D (6 bases). The V end lost 5 bases, the J end lost 9 bases, and 20 bases lay between the germline ends. Germline values: CDR1 MNHEY, CDR2 SVGAGI. This CDR3 contains 14 residues. The CDR3 sequence is CASSTGPEWSRQYF. For the CDR3, the DNA is TGTGCCAGCAGTACAGGGCCTGAATGGTCTCGGCAGTACTTC.

This rearrangement joins TRBV6-2 or TRBV6-3 to TRBJ2-7, with 9 positions matching TRBD2. Germline values: CDR1 MNHEY, CDR2 SVGEGT. The CDR3 sequence is 15 residues long. J gave up 3 bases and V 4 bases, and 7 bases lay outside the gene matches. Here the CDR3 reads CASSSPGLARYEQYF. The CDR3 DNA sequence: TGTGCCAGCAGTTCTCCGGGACTAGCTCGCTACGAGCAGTACTTC.

The genes are TRBV4-1 and TRBJ2-1; D unclear. The CDR3 extends over 15 amino acids. V was trimmed by 1 base and J by 5 bases, leaving 12 bases between them. Per the germline V gene, CDR1 is MGHRA and CDR2 is YSYEKL. The DNA for the CDR3 is TGCGCCAGCAGCCAAGTTGTAGAACGGGACAATGAGCAGTTCTTC. Translated, it gives CASSQVVERDNEQFF.

This chain links TRBV11-3 with TRBJ2-5, with no clear D. This CDR3 spans 13 amino acids. Trimming took 3 bases from V and 2 from J, leaving 7 bases between them. Germline values: CDR1 SGHNT, CDR2 YENEEA. CDR3: CASSFGLQETQYF. The CDR3 nucleotides are TGTGCCAGCAGCTTTGGCCTGCAAGAGACCCAGTACTTC.

This rearrangement joins TRBV6-5 to TRBJ1-5; D is ambiguous. Germline loops: CDR1 MNHEY, CDR2 SVGAGI. Trimming cost V 0 bases and J 5 bases, with 8 bases left between them. This CDR3 comprises 14 residues. As DNA, the CDR3 is TGTGCCAGCAGTTACTCGCGTCTGGATCAGCCCCAGCATTTT. This sequence encodes CASSYSRLDQPQHF.

This rearrangement joins TRBV28 to TRBJ1-2; 7 nucleotides align to TRBD1. Germline values: CDR1 MDHEN, CDR2 SYDVKM. The CDR3 is 15 residues long. V shed 2 bases, J shed 3 bases, and the junction held 6 bases outside the gene matches. The CDR3 reads CASSLAGQVDYGYTF. Here the CDR3 DNA reads TGTGCCAGCAGTTTAGCCGGACAGGTCGACTATGGCTACACCTTC.

This chain uses TRBV29-1 with TRBJ2-7, with TRBD2 matching 10 bases. The CDR3 spans 15 residues. V gave up 1 base and J gave up 6 bases; unmatched junction bases: 9. Germline V gene lookup returns CDR1 SQVTM and CDR2 ANQGSEA. CDR3 in amino acids: CSVEGIAGGMGEQYF. The CDR3 DNA is TGCAGCGTTGAAGGGATAGCGGGGGGAATGGGCGAGCAGTACTTC.

This chain uses TRBV4-1 with TRBJ2-3; 11 bases align to TRBD2. The V gene end was trimmed by 0 bases and the J gene end by 5 bases; junction bases not matched to a gene: 7. CDR3 size: 17 residues. Germline CDR1 and CDR2: MGHRA and YSYEKL. The CDR3 DNA sequence: TGCGCCAGCAGCCAAGATAAGACTAGCGGGGTTGTAGATACGCAGTATTTT. Its protein product is CASSQDKTSGVVDTQYF.

The chain joins TRBV27 to TRBJ2-3, with TRBD2 identical over 7 bases. V lost 5 bases to trimming and J lost 2 bases; unmatched junction nucleotides: 10. The CDR3 has 16 amino acids. Germline lookup yields CDR1 MNHEY and CDR2 SMNVEV (reference sequence). Written as DNA, the CDR3 is TGTGCCAGCAGTCAAGAGCGACTAGCTTACACAGATACGCAGTATTTT. It encodes CASSQERLAYTDTQYF.

This chain joins TRBV29-1 and TRBJ2-5, with a weak D call TRBD2 (6 bases). Deletions cut 6 bases from V and 2 bases from J, with 13 bases between. This CDR3 is built from 13 residues. The germline gives CDR1 SQVTM, CDR2 ANQGSEA. CDR3 region: CSVRTGDQETQYF. The CDR3 coding sequence is TGCAGCGTGCGGACGGGGGATCAAGAGACCCAGTACTTC.

The chain joins TRBV5-1 to TRBJ1-6, with D unclear. CDR3 length: 14 residues. With 0 bases removed from V and 10 bases from J, the gap between germline ends came to 11 bases. Germline V CDR1 and CDR2: SGHRS, YFSETQ. The CDR3 coding sequence is TGCGCCAGCAGCTTGGCCGGGGTCGAGTCACCCCTCCACTTT. It translates to CASSLAGVESPLHF.

V usage is TRBV19 and J usage is TRBJ1-1, with 8 bases fitting TRBD1. J gave up 6 bases and V 6 bases, and 6 bases lay outside the gene matches. Germline CDR1 and CDR2: LNHDA and SQIVND (reference sequence). The CDR3 runs 13 residues. CDR3 protein: CASSHRTGSEAFF. DNA for the CDR3: TGTGCCAGTAGCCACAGGACAGGGTCTGAAGCTTTCTTT. The entire variable domain, with the rest obtained from reference TRBV19 and TRBJ1-1, is as follows: DGGITQSPKYLFRKEGQNVTLSCEQNLNHDAMYWYRQDPGQGLRLIYYSQIVNDFQKGDIAEGYSVSREKKESFPLTVTSAQKNPTAFYLCASSHRTGSEAFFGQGTRLTVV.

This clone was picked up one time. The CDR3 sequence: CASSIKSASSYEQYF. The CDR3 nucleotides read TGTGCCAGTAGTATAAAGTCAGCGAGCTCCTACGAGCAGTACTTC. The chain joins TRBV19 to TRBJ2-7; D call uncertain. CDR3 length equals 15 residues. Trimming took off 2 bases at V and 0 bases at J, with 11 bases between the two ends. Germline V gives CDR1 LNHDA, CDR2 SQIVND (reference sequence).

The chain recombines TRBV7-2 with TRBJ1-2, with a tentative D call TRBD1 (6 bases). CDR1 and CDR2 (germline): SGHTA, FQGNSA. The germline V and J ends were trimmed by 5 bases and 4 bases, with 17 bases remaining between them. CDR3 length equals 15 residues. The DNA for the CDR3 is TGTGCCAGCAGCCCATCGGGGGGCGGTGGCTATGGCTACACCTTC. This codes for CASSPSGGGGYGYTF.

This chain joins TRBV24-1 and TRBJ2-2, with 10 positions matching TRBD1. The trim removed 11 bases at V and 4 bases at J, leaving 12 bases unmatched. Germline V gene data show CDR1 as KGHDR and CDR2 as SFDVKD. The CDR3 totals 16 residues. The CDR3 DNA sequence: TGTGCCATCTCCCGGGACAGGGGTATGGTCACCGGGGAGCTGTTTTTT. Its protein product is CAISRDRGMVTGELFF.

This chain uses TRBV15 with TRBJ2-7, with a tentative D call TRBD2 (6 bases). The V end was cut by 0 bases, the J end by 3 bases, with 9 bases between. This CDR3 has 14 amino acids. Germline loops: CDR1 LNHNV, CDR2 YYDKDF (reference sequence). CDR3 nucleotide sequence: TGTGCCACCAGCAGAGATCCTAGCGACTACGAGCAGTACTTC. It yields the protein CATSRDPSDYEQYF.

This chain connects TRBV11-2 to TRBJ1-3; D is possibly TRBD1 (5 bases). This CDR3 is 15 amino acids long. Looked up from germline, CDR1 is SGHAT and CDR2 is FQNNGV. V was cut by 5 bases and J by 0 bases, with 11 bases left in between. CDR3 coding DNA: TGTGCCAGCAGCCGACAGCCGATCTCTGGAAACACCATATATTTT. Encoded protein: CASSRQPISGNTIYF.

V and J are TRBV5-6 and TRBJ1-5; a weak D match, TRBD1 (6 bases). The CDR3 totals 12 residues. Trimming shortened V by 4 bases and J by 6 bases, and 8 bases separated the two germline ends. Germline V lookup: CDR1 SGHDT, CDR2 YYEEEE. The CDR3 sequence is CASSGGGQPQHF. For the CDR3, the DNA is TGTGCCAGCAGCGGGGGCGGTCAGCCCCAGCATTTT.

The chain uses TRBV7-2 and TRBJ2-5; TRBD1 might be the D (5 bases). V was cut by 1 base and J by 5 bases, with 11 bases left in between. Germline CDR1 reads SGHTA; CDR2 reads FQGNSA. The CDR3 spans 14 residues. Here the CDR3 reads CASSLVQGTETQYF. The CDR3 nucleotides are TGTGCCAGCAGCTTAGTCCAGGGTACGGAGACCCAGTACTTC. Based on the CDR3 plus reference TRBV7-2 and TRBJ2-5, the full variable domain is GAGVSQSPSNKVTEKGKDVELRCDPISGHTALYWYRQSLGQGLEFLIYFQGNSAPDKSGLPSDRFSAERTGGSVSTLTIQRTQQEDSAVYLCASSLVQGTETQYFGPGTRLLVL.

The V and J genes are TRBV20-1 and TRBJ1-4; D gene unclear. The CDR3 has 15 amino acids. V shed 6 bases and J shed 1 base, with 15 bases lying between them. Germline V gene sequence: CDR1 DFQATT, CDR2 SNEGSKA (reference sequence). CDR3 coding DNA: TGCAGTGCCAGTGCTTCCGGGAAAACTAATGAAAAACTGTTTTTT. This gives the protein CSASASGKTNEKLFF.

The chain has TRBV7-8 and TRBJ2-3; TRBD2 agrees at 16 bases. Germline CDR1 reads SGHVS; CDR2 reads FQNEAQ. This CDR3 region has 18 residues. V dropped 3 bases and J dropped 1; count of bases not matched to a gene: 4. CDR3 sequence (DNA): TGTGCCAGCAGCTTGGGACTAGCGGGGGGGCGTGGCACAGATACGCAGTATTTT. Translated: CASSLGLAGGRGTDTQYF.